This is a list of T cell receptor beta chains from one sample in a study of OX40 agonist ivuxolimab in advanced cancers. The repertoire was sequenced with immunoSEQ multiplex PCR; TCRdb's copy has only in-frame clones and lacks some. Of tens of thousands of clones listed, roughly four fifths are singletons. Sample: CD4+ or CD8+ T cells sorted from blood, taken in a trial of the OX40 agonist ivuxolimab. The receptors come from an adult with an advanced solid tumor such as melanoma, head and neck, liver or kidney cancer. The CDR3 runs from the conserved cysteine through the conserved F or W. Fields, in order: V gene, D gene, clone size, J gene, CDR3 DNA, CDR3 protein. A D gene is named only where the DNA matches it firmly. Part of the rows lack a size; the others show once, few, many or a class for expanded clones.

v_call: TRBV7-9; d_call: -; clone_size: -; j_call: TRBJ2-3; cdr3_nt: TGTGCCAGCAGCTTAAGTCGGCTAGTATCGAATACGCAGTATTTT; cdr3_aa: CASSLSRLVSNTQYF
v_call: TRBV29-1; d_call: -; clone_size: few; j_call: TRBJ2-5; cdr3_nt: TGCAGCGTAAAAACACAGACCCAGTACTTC; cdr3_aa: CSVKTQTQYF
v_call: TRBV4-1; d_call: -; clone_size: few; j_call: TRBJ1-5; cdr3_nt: TGCGCCAGCAGCCAAGACCCCAACGGGGCACAAAATCAGCCCCAGCATTTT; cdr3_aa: CASSQDPNGAQNQPQHF
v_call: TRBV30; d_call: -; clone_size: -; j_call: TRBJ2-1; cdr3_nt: TGTGCCTGGGCGCGGGACCGGGGCGATGAGCAGTTCTTC; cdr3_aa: CAWARDRGDEQFF
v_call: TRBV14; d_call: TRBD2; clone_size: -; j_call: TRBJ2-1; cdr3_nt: TGTGCCAGCAGCCCCCTATCGCTAGCGGGGGTTTACAATGAGCAGTTCTTC; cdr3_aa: CASSPLSLAGVYNEQFF
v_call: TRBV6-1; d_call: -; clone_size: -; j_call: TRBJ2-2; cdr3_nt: TGTGCCAGCAGTGAACTTCCCTTGACGACCGGGGAGCTGTTTTTT; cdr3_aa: CASSELPLTTGELFF
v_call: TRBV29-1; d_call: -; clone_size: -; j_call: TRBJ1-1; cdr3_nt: TGCAGCGTTGTGGCGGGGGCCGGGACTGAAGCTTTCTTT; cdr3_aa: CSVVAGAGTEAFF
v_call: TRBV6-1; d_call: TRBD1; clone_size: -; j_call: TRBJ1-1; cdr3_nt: TGTGCCAGCGGGGGACAGGGAGGCACTGAAGCTTTCTTT; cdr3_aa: CASGGQGGTEAFF
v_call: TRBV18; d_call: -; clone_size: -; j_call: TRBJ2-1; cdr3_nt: TGTGCCAGCTCACCGGACAGAAGCTCCTACAATGAGCAGTTCTTC; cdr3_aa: CASSPDRSSYNEQFF
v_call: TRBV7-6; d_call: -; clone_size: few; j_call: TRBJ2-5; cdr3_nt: TGTGCCAGCAGCAGAGGAGGGGGCAGGGAAACTCAAGAGACCCAGTACTTC; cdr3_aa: CASSRGGGRETQETQYF
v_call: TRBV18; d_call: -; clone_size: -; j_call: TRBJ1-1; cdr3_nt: TGTGCCAGCTCACCAGGGGCTGAGGCTGAAGCTTTCTTT; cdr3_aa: CASSPGAEAEAFF
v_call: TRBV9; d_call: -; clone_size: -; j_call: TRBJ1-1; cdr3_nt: TGTGCCAGCAGCGTTAGCGAACAGGGCGCTGAAGCTTTCTTT; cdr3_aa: CASSVSEQGAEAFF
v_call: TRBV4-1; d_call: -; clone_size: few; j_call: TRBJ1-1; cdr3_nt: TGCGCCAGCAGCCAAGGGCTAGTAAACACTGAAGCTTTCTTT; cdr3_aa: CASSQGLVNTEAFF
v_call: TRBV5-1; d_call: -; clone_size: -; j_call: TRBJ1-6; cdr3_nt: TGCGCCAGCAGCTTGACCCGTAGAGGGGATTCACCCCTCCACTTT; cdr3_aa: CASSLTRRGDSPLHF
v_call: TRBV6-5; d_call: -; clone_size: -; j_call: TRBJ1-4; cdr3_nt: TGTGCCAGCAGTTACAGTACAAATGAAAAACTGTTTTTT; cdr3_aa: CASSYSTNEKLFF
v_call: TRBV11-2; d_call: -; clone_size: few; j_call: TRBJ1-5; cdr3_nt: TGTGCCAGCAGCTTAGATCCTGGGACTCAGCCCCAGCATTTT; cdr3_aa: CASSLDPGTQPQHF
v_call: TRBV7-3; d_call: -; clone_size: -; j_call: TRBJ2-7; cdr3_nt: TGTGCCAGCAGCTTAACACCCAGGACCGAGCAGTACTTC; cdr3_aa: CASSLTPRTEQYF
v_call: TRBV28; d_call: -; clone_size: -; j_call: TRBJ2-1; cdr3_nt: TGTGCCAGCAGTTTTAGTGCCCATGGGGAGTTCTTC; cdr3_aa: CASSFSAHGEFF
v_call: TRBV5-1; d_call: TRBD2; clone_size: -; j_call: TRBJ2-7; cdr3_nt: TGCGCCAGCAGCTTGGGTGGCGGGAGGGCCTACGAGCAGTACTTC; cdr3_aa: CASSLGGGRAYEQYF
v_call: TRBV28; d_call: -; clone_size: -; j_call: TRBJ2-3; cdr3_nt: TGTGCCAGCTCTAAGGGTTTGGTTCGGACAGATACGCAGTATTTT; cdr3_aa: CASSKGLVRTDTQYF
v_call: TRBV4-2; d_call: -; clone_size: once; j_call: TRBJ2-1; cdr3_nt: TGTGCCAGCAGCCTGAGCAGCGGCAGCCCAACGGATGAGCAGTTCTTC; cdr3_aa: CASSLSSGSPTDEQFF
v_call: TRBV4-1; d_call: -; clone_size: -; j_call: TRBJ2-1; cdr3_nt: TGCGCCAGCAGCCAAGATAACAGCGGCCTTCGGAATGAGCAGTTCTTC; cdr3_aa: CASSQDNSGLRNEQFF
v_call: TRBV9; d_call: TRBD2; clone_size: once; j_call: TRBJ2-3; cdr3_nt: TGTGCCAGCAGCCAGGTAGGGCAGACTAGCCCAGATACGCAGTATTTT; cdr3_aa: CASSQVGQTSPDTQYF
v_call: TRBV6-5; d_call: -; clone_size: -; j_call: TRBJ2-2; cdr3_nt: TGTGCCAGCAGTTACCAGACAGGGGAGCTGTTTTTT; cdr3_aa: CASSYQTGELFF
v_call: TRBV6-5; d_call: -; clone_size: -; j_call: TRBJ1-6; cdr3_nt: TGTGCCAGCAGTTACTCTGATTCACCCCTCCACTTT; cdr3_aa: CASSYSDSPLHF
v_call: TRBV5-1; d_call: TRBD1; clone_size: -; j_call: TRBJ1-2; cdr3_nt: TGCGCCACCGGGGGCGGACAGGGAGTAAAGGGCTACACCTTC; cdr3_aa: CATGGGQGVKGYTF
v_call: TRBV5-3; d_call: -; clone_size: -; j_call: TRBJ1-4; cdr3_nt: TGTGCCAGAAGCTCCTACAGGGCCCAGGGAAAACTGTTTTTT; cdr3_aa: CARSSYRAQGKLFF
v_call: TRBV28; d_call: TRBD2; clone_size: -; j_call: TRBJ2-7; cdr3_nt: TGTGCCAGCAGTTCCGCCCAAGCGGGAGTTCACGAGCAGTACTTC; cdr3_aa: CASSSAQAGVHEQYF
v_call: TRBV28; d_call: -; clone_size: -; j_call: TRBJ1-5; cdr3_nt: TGTGCCAGCAGTTCCCACCGGGTTCAGCCCCAGCATTTT; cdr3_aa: CASSSHRVQPQHF
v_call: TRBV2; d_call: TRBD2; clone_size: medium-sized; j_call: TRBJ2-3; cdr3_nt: TGTGCCAGCAGTGAAGCGTTCCTAGCGGAAGAGTATTTT; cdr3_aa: CASSEAFLAEEYF
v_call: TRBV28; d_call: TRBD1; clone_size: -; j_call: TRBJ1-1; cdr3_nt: TGTGCCAGCGGACCAATGGACAGGCCCATGAACACTGAAGCTTTCTTT; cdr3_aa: CASGPMDRPMNTEAFF
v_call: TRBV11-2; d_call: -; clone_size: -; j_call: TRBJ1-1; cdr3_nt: TGTGCCAGCAGCCCCCAGATCGGTGAAGCTTTCTTT; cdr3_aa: CASSPQIGEAFF
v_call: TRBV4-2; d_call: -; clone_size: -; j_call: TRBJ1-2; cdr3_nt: TGTGCCAGCAGCCAATCGGACGCGGAGCACTCCTATGGCTACACCTTC; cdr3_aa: CASSQSDAEHSYGYTF
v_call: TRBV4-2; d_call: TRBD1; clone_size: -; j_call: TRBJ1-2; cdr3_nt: TGTGCCAGCAGCCAACCAATTACAGGGGTAGGGGATGGCTACACCTTC; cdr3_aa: CASSQPITGVGDGYTF
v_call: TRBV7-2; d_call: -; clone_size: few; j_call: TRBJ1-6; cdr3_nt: TGTGCCAGCAGCTTAGAGGGGCTGGGGGCGAAATCACCCCTCCACTTT; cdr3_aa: CASSLEGLGAKSPLHF
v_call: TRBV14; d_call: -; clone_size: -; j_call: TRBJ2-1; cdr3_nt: TGTGCCAGCAGCCAAGTATTCAGGGGACGTGAGCAGTTCTTC; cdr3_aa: CASSQVFRGREQFF
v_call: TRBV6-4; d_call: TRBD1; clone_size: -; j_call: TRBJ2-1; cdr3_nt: TGTGCCAGCAGTGACGCGACAGGGGGCAACTATGAGCAGTTCTTC; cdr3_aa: CASSDATGGNYEQFF
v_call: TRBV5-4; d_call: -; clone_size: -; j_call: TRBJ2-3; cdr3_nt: TGTGCCAGCAGCTTGCACGATCTAAGCACAGATACGCAGTATTTT; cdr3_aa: CASSLHDLSTDTQYF
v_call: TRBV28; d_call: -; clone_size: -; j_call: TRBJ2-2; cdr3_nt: TGTGCCAGCAGAAAGACTACCCCGAACACCGGGGAGCTGTTTTTT; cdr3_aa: CASRKTTPNTGELFF
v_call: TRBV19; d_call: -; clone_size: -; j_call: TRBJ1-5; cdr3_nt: TGTGCCAGTAGTATGGGTGGGGGACTCACGAATCAGCCCCAGCATTTT; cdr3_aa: CASSMGGGLTNQPQHF
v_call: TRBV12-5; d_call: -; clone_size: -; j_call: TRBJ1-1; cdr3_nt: TGTGCTAGTGGTTTGTCACTTGACACTGAAGCTTTCTTT; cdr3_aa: CASGLSLDTEAFF
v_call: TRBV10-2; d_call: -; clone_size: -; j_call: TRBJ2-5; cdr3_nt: TGCGCCAGCAGCGCCGGGAGAGTTTTAGAGACCCAGTACTTC; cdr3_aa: CASSAGRVLETQYF
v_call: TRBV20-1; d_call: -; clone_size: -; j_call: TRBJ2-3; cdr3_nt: TGCAGTGCTAGTCTATCAGATACGCAGTATTTT; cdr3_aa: CSASLSDTQYF
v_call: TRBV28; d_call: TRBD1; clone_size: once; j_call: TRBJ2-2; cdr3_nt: TGTGCCAGCAGTGCCCGGACAGGCGGGGAGCTGTTTTTT; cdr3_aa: CASSARTGGELFF
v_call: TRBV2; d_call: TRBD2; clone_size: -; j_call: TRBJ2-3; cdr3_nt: TGTGCCAGCAGTGCTAGCGGGAGGAATACGCAGTATTTT; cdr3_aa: CASSASGRNTQYF
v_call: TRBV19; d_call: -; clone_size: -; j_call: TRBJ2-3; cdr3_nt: TGTGCCAGTGGTTACAGGGAAGGCACAGATACGCAGTATTTT; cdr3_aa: CASGYREGTDTQYF